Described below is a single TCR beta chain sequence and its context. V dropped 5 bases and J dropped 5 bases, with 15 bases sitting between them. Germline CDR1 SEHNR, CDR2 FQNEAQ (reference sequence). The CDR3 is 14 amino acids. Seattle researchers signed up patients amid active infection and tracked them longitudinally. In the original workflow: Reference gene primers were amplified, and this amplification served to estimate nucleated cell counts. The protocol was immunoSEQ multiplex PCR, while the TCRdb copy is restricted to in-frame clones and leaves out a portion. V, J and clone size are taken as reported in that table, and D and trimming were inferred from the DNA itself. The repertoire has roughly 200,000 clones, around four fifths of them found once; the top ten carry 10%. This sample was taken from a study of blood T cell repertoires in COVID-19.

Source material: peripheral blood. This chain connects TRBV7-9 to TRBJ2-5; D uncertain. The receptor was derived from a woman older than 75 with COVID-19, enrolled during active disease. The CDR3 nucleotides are TGTGCCAGCAGCCTTTTAGGAACGGGTGAGACCCAGTACTTC. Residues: CASSLLGTGETQYF.